Reported below is one TCR beta chain. The antigen remains undetermined. The data were obtained in a study of CD8+CD57+ T cells in acquired aplastic anemia. Germline assignment: CDR1 SGHRS and CDR2 YFSETQ. V was trimmed by 0 bases and J by 7 bases, leaving 16 bases between them. This CDR3 has 16 amino acids. Study findings and constraints: Levels of CD8+ Simpson's diversity were not significantly distinct in patients versus controls.

Genomic DNA constituted the template upon which TCR beta VDJ and CDR3 profiling was performed. TCRdb reanalysed the reads using MiXCR and keeps one entry per CDR3 protein. The profile covers 200,000 to 250,000 distinct CDR3 sequences, with less than 75% appearing a single time and roughly three fifths taken by the ten largest. Previously, flow cytometry had revealed CD8+CD57+ cell expansion in the patients chosen for sequencing. Patients had received no therapy at the time of blood sampling. The receptor was isolated from a human donor with aplastic anemia. Input material: sorted CD4+, CD8+, or CD8+CD57+ T cells (not recorded which) from PBMCs. The J gene is TRBJ2-2, the V gene TRBV5-1; D not certain. In DNA form, the CDR3 reads TGCGCCAGCAGCTTGGCAGCAGGCCTCGATGTCGGGGAGCTGTTTTTT. This codes for CASSLAAGLDVGELFF.